The clone carrying this T cell receptor (beta chain) was counted a few times. This entry is derived from a study of PD-L1 blockade in urothelial cancer. TCRdb's copy holds only in-frame clones and misses some; the assay was immunoSEQ multiplex PCR. The sample shows 50,000 to 60,000 clones, around 84% of them seen only once. The sample in question was PBMCs, obtained around atezolizumab (anti-PD-L1) treatment. The clonotype originates from a man between 45 and 60 years old with urothelial cancer.

As DNA, the CDR3 is TGCAGTGCTAGGCAGGAAAGTCAGACTTTCTTT. This sequence encodes CSARQESQTFF. The rearrangement uses TRBV20-1 and TRBJ1-1; no clear D. Germline V lookup: CDR1 DFQATT, CDR2 SNEGSKA (reference sequence). The V end was cut by 3 bases, the J end by 12 bases, with 14 bases between. This CDR3 contains 11 residues.